This TCR beta chain was recovered during a study of shared clonotypes between healthy human individuals. Study results and limitations: As a rule, naive subsets had a larger estimated richness than memory subsets. The diversity represented, both genetic and in exposure history, was limited by few donors. Unshared clonotypes carried lower generation probabilities than those common to all four donors.

Worth noting for this clone: The antigen is unknown.

Sequencing was at deep level. Some clones are missing from TCRdb's copy, which holds only in-frame ones; the method was immunoSEQ multiplex PCR. The data hold roughly 1 million clones, with about 84% observed a single time. Germline assignment: CDR1 SGHRS and CDR2 YFSETQ. The ends were cut back, 0 bases at V and 2 bases at J, with 7 bases in the middle. This CDR3 region has 14 residues. The sequence came from a man between 18 and 29 years old in good health. Some clones in this sample may be carry-over from other donors' samples. The rearrangement links TRBV5-1 to TRBJ2-3, with D hard to call. The sample comprised memory CD4+ T cells from PBMCs. As to subset: CD45RA-negative fraction. CDR3 DNA sequence: TGCGCCAGCAGCTTGGCTCAGCTCACAGATACGCAGTATTTT. Amino acids: CASSLAQLTDTQYF. The full variable domain, in which reference TRBV5-1 and TRBJ2-3 provide the parts outside the CDR3, is KAGVTQTPRYLIKTRGQQVTLSCSPISGHRSVSWYQQTPGQGLQFLFEYFSETQRNKGNFPGRFSGRQFSNSRSEMNVSTLELGDSALYLCASSLAQLTDTQYFGPGTRLTVL.